Presented here are 25 T cell receptor beta chains from one specimen sequenced in a study of Ad26.COV2.S vaccination and SARS-CoV-2 variants. Treatment denoted: some 20 received Ad26.COV2.S at low or high dose, single or two shots; five or six received placebo; per-sample allocation not given. Specimens were obtained on day 63 following the first vaccine or placebo injection. The table came from immunoSEQ multiplex PCR; TCRdb's copy has only in-frame clones and leaves some out. The data hold about 470,000 clones, with about 92% observed a single time. The sequencing used peripheral blood, collected in a trial of Ad26.COV2.S vaccine versus placebo. The receptors were sampled from a person aged 18-65 years who received the Ad26.COV2.S COVID-19 vaccine or a placebo.

The CDR3 DNA is TGTGCCAGCAGCCTGGACCCTGCTACCCTCTACGAGCAGTACTTC. Its translation is CASSLDPATLYEQYF. The J gene is TRBJ2-7, the V gene TRBV3-1 (or the pseudogene TRBV3-2); D not certain. The CDR3 is 15 amino acids. Germline V gene sequence: CDR1 LGHDT, CDR2 YNNKEL (reference sequence). V was clipped by 4 bases and J by 3 bases, with 16 bases between them.

This clone came up once. The chain links TRBV10-3 to TRBJ1-3; TRBD1 matches at 7 bases. V shed 4 bases, J shed 0 bases, and the junction held 3 bases outside the gene matches. The CDR3 runs to 15 residues. Germline CDR1 ENHRY, CDR2 SYGVKD. CDR3 coding DNA: TGTGCCATCAGTGCTTCAGGGGGCTCTGGAAACACCATATATTTT. The encoded protein is CAISASGGSGNTIYF.

V and J are TRBV18 and TRBJ2-3; TRBD2 aligns across 8 bases. CDR3 length: 14 amino acids. Losses at the gene ends were 4 bases for V and 0 bases for J; bases not matched to a gene: 0. Germline V CDR1 and CDR2: KGHSH, LQKENI. For the CDR3, the DNA is TGTGCCAGCTCACTAGCGGGGAGCACAGATACGCAGTATTTT. It codes for CASSLAGSTDTQYF.

The gene calls are TRBV24-1 and TRBJ2-5; TRBD2 matches 8 bases. The CDR3 length is 18 residues. CDR1 and CDR2 (germline): KGHDR, SFDVKD. V lost 1 base and J lost 0; bases outside the gene matches: 9. The CDR3 protein is CATSDFGKGLGDQETQYF. In DNA, the CDR3 is TGTGCCACCAGTGATTTCGGAAAGGGACTAGGGGACCAAGAGACCCAGTACTTC.

This clone was seen only once. The chain is built from TRBV5-1 and TRBJ2-3, with 10 bases aligning to TRBD2. The length of the CDR3 is 15 residues. The V gene's germline CDR1 is SGHRS and CDR2 YFSETQ. The V and J ends lost 0 bases and 4 bases, in that order; junction bases with no gene match: 2. The CDR3 DNA is TGCGCCAGCAGCTTGGCGCTAGCGGGAGCAGATACGCAGTATTTT. This gives the protein CASSLALAGADTQYF.

The V call is TRBV29-1, the J call TRBJ1-1, with 7 nucleotides matching TRBD1. V was clipped by 5 bases and J by 4 bases; unmatched bases: 4. There are 12 residues in the CDR3. Germline V gene lookup returns CDR1 SQVTM and CDR2 ANQGSEA. The CDR3 coding sequence is TGCAGCGTTAACAGGGGAGGCACTGAAGCTTTCTTT. Translated: CSVNRGGTEAFF.

This clone was observed once. The chain is built from TRBV19 and TRBJ1-4; D possibly corresponds to TRBD1 (5 bases). V gave up 7 bases and J gave up 0 bases, with 9 bases separating them. The germline gives CDR1 LNHDA, CDR2 SQIVND (reference sequence). The CDR3 totals 14 residues. The DNA for the CDR3 is TGTGCCAGTACCGAACAGGCAACTAATGAAAAACTGTTTTTT. It specifies CASTEQATNEKLFF.

This sequence joins TRBV7-3 and TRBJ1-5; D call uncertain. CDR1 and CDR2 from the germline V gene are SGHTA and FQGTGA. The CDR3 spans 13 residues. The ends were cut back, 3 bases at V and 5 bases at J, with 8 bases in the middle. CDR3 protein: CASSLEPDQPQHF. The CDR3 DNA follows: TGTGCCAGCAGCTTGGAGCCTGATCAGCCCCAGCATTTT. Full variable domain (outside the CDR3, taken from reference TRBV7-3 and TRBJ1-5): GAGVSQTPSNKVTEKGKYVELRCDPISGHTALYWYRQSLGQGPEFLIYFQGTGAADDSGLPNDRFFAVRPEGSVSTLKIQRTERGDSAVYLCASSLEPDQPQHFGDGTRLSIL.

In this sample, this clone turned up once. The chain employs TRBV6-2 or TRBV6-3 and TRBJ2-7; 10 bases fit TRBD2. The CDR3 is 16 residues long. Germline V lookup: CDR1 MNHEY, CDR2 SVGEGT. The V segment lost 5 bases and the J segment 2 bases; nucleotides outside the gene matches: 9. The CDR3 region has the DNA TGTGCCAGCAGTCCCCCGGGGAGCGGGAGGGCCTACGAGCAGTACTTC. This encodes CASSPPGSGRAYEQYF.

This clone was detected a few times. The chain joins TRBV15 to TRBJ1-6; the D gene is possibly TRBD1 (5 bases). V was pared by 3 bases and J by 5 bases, with 8 bases between. The germline V gene has CDR1 LNHNV and CDR2 YYDKDF (reference sequence). This CDR3 has 14 residues. The CDR3 spells CATSRTVNNSPLHF. The CDR3 DNA sequence: TGTGCCACCAGCAGGACAGTGAATAATTCACCCCTCCACTTT.

V is TRBV7-3 and J is TRBJ2-6; D not certain. The CDR3 spans 15 residues. Germline CDR1 is SGHTA and CDR2 is FQGTGA. V was pared by 3 bases and J by 2 bases, with 8 bases between. DNA for the CDR3: TGTGCCAGCAGCTTTGCCCGAGCTGGGGCCAACGTCCTGACTTTC. It translates to CASSFARAGANVLTF. Looking up the rest from reference TRBV7-3 and TRBJ2-6 gives the full variable domain: GAGVSQTPSNKVTEKGKYVELRCDPISGHTALYWYRQSLGQGPEFLIYFQGTGAADDSGLPNDRFFAVRPEGSVSTLKIQRTERGDSAVYLCASSFARAGANVLTFGAGSRLTVL.

The chain recombines TRBV16 with TRBJ1-1; 7 bases line up with TRBD1. Trimming took 2 bases from V and 9 from J; bases not matched to a gene: 9. The CDR3 spans 14 residues. Germline CDR1 is KGHSY and CDR2 is FQNENV. The CDR3 nucleotides read TGTGCCAGCAGCCAAGTCGACAGGGATACCCAAGCTTTCTTT. Translated, it gives CASSQVDRDTQAFF.

V usage is TRBV29-1 and J usage is TRBJ2-7, with D maybe TRBD2 (6 bases). Germline values: CDR1 SQVTM, CDR2 ANQGSEA. This CDR3 has 14 residues. V was pared by 7 bases and J by 0 bases, with 16 bases between. The CDR3 DNA follows: TGCAGCGCTACGACTCCGACTAGCTCCTACGAGCAGTACTTC. The encoded protein is CSATTPTSSYEQYF.

This sequence joins TRBV5-1 and TRBJ2-7; perhaps TRBD2 as D (7 bases). CDR1 is SGHRS and CDR2 is YFSETQ in the germline V gene. CDR3 length: 16 amino acids. V was trimmed by 4 bases and J by 4 bases, leaving 21 bases between them. CDR3 amino acids: CASSPGFGGREYEQYF. The DNA for the CDR3 is TGCGCCAGCAGCCCTGGGTTCGGGGGGCGGGAGTACGAGCAGTACTTC.

As DNA, the CDR3 is TGTGCCAGCAGTGTGGGGAGGGTCGATACGCAGTATTTT. Its protein is CASSVGRVDTQYF. The chain has TRBV28 and TRBJ2-3; 7 bases match TRBD2. Germline V gene sequence: CDR1 MDHEN, CDR2 SYDVKM. Trimming cost V 5 bases and J 6 bases; bases outside gene matches: 5. The CDR3 totals 13 residues.

The CDR3 region has the DNA TGTGCCAGCAGACAGGGGGCAGTTTACACTGAAGCTTTCTTT. Translated, it gives CASRQGAVYTEAFF. This chain links TRBV6-5 with TRBJ1-1; 9 bases line up with TRBD1. Trimming at V came to 6 bases and at J to 3 bases, leaving 5 bases not matched to a gene. Germline V lookup: CDR1 MNHEY, CDR2 SVGAGI. There are 14 residues in the CDR3.

The chain uses TRBV27 and TRBJ2-3; no firm D call. This CDR3 comprises 13 residues. Trimming took off 3 bases at V and 2 bases at J, with 6 bases between the two ends. In germline, CDR1 is MNHEY, CDR2 SMNVEV (reference sequence). The CDR3 DNA reads TGTGCCAGCAGTTTTCAATTCACAGATACGCAGTATTTT. This gives the protein CASSFQFTDTQYF.

This clone was counted between two and nine times. The chain has TRBV7-9 and TRBJ1-3; D uncertain. The CDR3 contains 16 residues. The germline V and J ends were trimmed by 4 bases and 0 bases, with 13 bases remaining between them. Looked up from germline, CDR1 is SEHNR and CDR2 is FQNEAQ (reference sequence). This chain's CDR3 is CASSSPIDGSGNTIYF. The DNA for the CDR3 is TGTGCCAGCAGCTCACCCATCGACGGCTCTGGAAACACCATATATTTT.

The chain is built from TRBV5-4 and TRBJ2-5; D is ambiguous. V dropped 3 bases and J dropped 4 bases, with 16 bases sitting between them. Germline-derived CDR1 and CDR2 are SGHNT and YYREEE (reference sequence). This CDR3 has 15 residues. In nucleotides, the CDR3 is TGTGCCAGCAGCTCTCTTGCCGGCTCCCGAGAGACCCAGTACTTC. Its translation is CASSSLAGSRETQYF.

The V gene is TRBV7-2, the J gene TRBJ1-6, with unresolved D. Between the trimmed V and J ends, which lost 4 bases and 7 bases, there was a span of 11 bases. CDR1 is SGHTA, CDR2 FQGNSA, per germline. This CDR3 region has 14 residues. The CDR3 DNA reads as TGTGCCAGCAGCTATAATAACGGGAATTCACCCCTCCACTTT. This codes for CASSYNNGNSPLHF.

The V and J genes are TRBV29-1 and TRBJ2-7, with TRBD1 matching 9 bases. V shed 1 base and J 3 bases; nucleotides not matched to a gene: 4. CDR1 and CDR2 from the germline V gene are SQVTM and ANQGSEA. The CDR3 loop spans 14 amino acids. The CDR3 region has the DNA TGCAGCGTTGAAGTTCGGGGACAGGGCTACGAGCAGTACTTC. Its translation is CSVEVRGQGYEQYF.

The CDR3 spells CASPTLVENTEAFF. CDR3 sequence (DNA): TGTGCCAGCCCCACCCTCGTCGAGAACACTGAAGCTTTCTTT. This chain connects TRBV7-6 to TRBJ1-1, with D uncertain. Germline values: CDR1 SGHVS, CDR2 FNYEAQ. Trimming took 8 bases from V and 1 from J, leaving 14 bases between them. This CDR3 is 14 amino acids long.

In the case of this clone: The junction does not match germline at one end; this may be a read error. The rearrangement uses TRBV7-7 and TRBJ2-7; 7 bases line up with TRBD2. CDR1 is SSHAT and CDR2 is FNYEAQ in the germline V gene (reference sequence). This CDR3 spans 15 amino acids. The CDR3 loop reads CASSLEAGPSYEQYF. In DNA, the CDR3 is TGTGCTAGCAGCTTAGAAGCGGGACCCTCCTACGAGCAGTACTTC.

The chain couples TRBV28 to TRBJ1-1, with 7 bases lining up with TRBD1. The germline gives CDR1 MDHEN, CDR2 SYDVKM. The CDR3 runs to 15 residues. The V gene end was trimmed by 5 bases and the J gene end by 5 bases; junction bases not matched to a gene: 11. CDR3 bases: TGTGCCAGCAGTCCCCTCCCGACAGGGCTGACTGAAGCTTTCTTT. Amino acid sequence: CASSPLPTGLTEAFF.

For this clone: A read error may produce the germline difference seen at one junction end. The chain recombines TRBV19 with TRBJ1-5; 9 bases are shared with TRBD1. The CDR3 loop spans 11 amino acids. Germline V gene lookup returns CDR1 LNHDA and CDR2 SQIVND (reference sequence). The CDR3 loop reads CASSSGQGPDF. DNA of the CDR3: TGTGCCAGTAGTTCCGGACAGGGGCCGGATTTT.